This entry features one T cell receptor (beta chain) sequence. Amplification yielded TCR beta CDR3 regions, with RNA transcripts as the source. Carried out on the TCR CDR3, a first-round RT-PCR used the HTBI primer set. TCRdb ran MiXCR on the multiplex PCR reads and lists one entry per CDR3 protein. The table shows about 270,000 distinct CDR3 sequences, with about 20% occurring only once. The data derive from a study of T cells in Graves' hyperthyroidism and ophthalmopathy. For the study at large: Peripheral blood was drawn at first diagnosis, prior to all treatment.

V lost 4 bases to trimming and J lost 2 bases; unmatched junction nucleotides: 4. The CDR3 consists of 14 residues. Germline CDR1 SGHNT, CDR2 YYREEE (reference sequence). Ophthalmopathy cases scored 3 or more on the Clinical Activity Score and 4 or more on NOSPECS grade, with duration below 3 months. Out of more than 8 ml of fresh peripheral blood came the PBMCs. Source material: blood. The V call is TRBV5-4, the J call TRBJ2-3, with TRBD2 matching over 7 bases. This TCR derives from a young man with Graves' ophthalmopathy. The CDR3 protein is CASSPTSPTDTQYF. The CDR3 nucleotides read TGTGCCAGCAGCCCGACTAGCCCCACAGATACGCAGTATTTT.